This T cell receptor (beta chain) was obtained from a study of metastatic and nonmetastatic thyroid tumors. Study at large: Both malignant and benign thyroid patients supplied peripheral blood and tumor or nodule tissue samples, across which the repertoires of these patients were then compared. Findings and caveats of the study: According to reports, the diversity of TCR beta was significantly higher in malignant thyroid tumors than in benign nodules, and this held in both blood and tumor samples.

Comment on this clone: Antigen specificity is unknown.

Until they underwent thyroid surgery, no patient had received any treatment. CDR3 length: 13 residues. V dropped 5 bases and J dropped 7 bases, with 15 bases sitting between them. From germline, CDR1 is LNHDA and CDR2 SQIVND (reference sequence). Methods used by the authors: Clinicopathological groups supplied CDR3 differences that were used to build a distant-metastasis classifier for papillary thyroid cancer. TCRdb redid the clone calls on the PCR reads using MiXCR. The V and J calls here are based on TCRdb, not the publication. The table lists 30,000 or so clones, over 20% of them singletons. The sample taken for sequencing was blood. The sequence came from a female donor with papillary thyroid cancer or a benign thyroid nodule (not recorded which). Some clones in this sample may be carry-over from other donors' samples. The chain has TRBV19 and TRBJ2-7, with a tentative D call TRBD2 (6 bases). For the CDR3, the DNA is TGTGCCAGTAGTTACAGGACTATTTTGGAGCAGTACTTC. Translated: CASSYRTILEQYF.